The 19 T cell receptor beta chains in this list originate from one sample, sequenced in a study of early T cells in non-severe SARS-CoV-2 infection. A single record per CDR3 protein comes from TCRdb applying MiXCR to the 5' RACE reads. The sample lists roughly 29,000 distinct CDR3 sequences, approximately 6% occurring once. The sequencing here drew on whole blood, taken at baseline. These receptors all come from an adult who was a healthcare worker with PCR-confirmed SARS-CoV-2 infection or an uninfected control (not recorded which).

J is TRBJ2-1 and V is TRBV5-1; D is possibly TRBD2 (7 bases). V lost 4 bases and J 10 bases, leaving 18 bases between the germline ends. CDR1 and CDR2 (germline): SGHRS, YFSETQ. There are 14 residues in the CDR3. The CDR3 DNA reads as TGCGCCAGCAGCGTGGGGTCGGCGGGGGCCGAGCAGTTCTTC. This sequence encodes CASSVGSAGAEQFF.

This clonotype was counted many times. The chain recombines TRBV11-2 with TRBJ1-4; possibly TRBD1 for D (5 bases). CDR3 length: 16 residues. V was cut by 1 base and J by 8 bases, with 17 bases left in between. CDR1 is SGHAT and CDR2 is FQNNGV in the germline V gene. The CDR3 loop reads CASSLGTPGLREKLFF. CDR3 DNA sequence: TGTGCCAGCAGCTTAGGGACACCAGGCCTTCGGGAAAAACTGTTTTTT.

This clonotype was detected ten times or more. The CDR3 sequence: CASSLGAEETQYF. The CDR3 bases are TGTGCCAGCAGCTTAGGGGCGGAGGAGACCCAGTACTTC. V usage is TRBV7-8 and J usage is TRBJ2-5; D is unclear. Per the germline V gene, CDR1 is SGHVS and CDR2 is FQNEAQ. V was trimmed by 1 base and J by 5 bases, leaving 8 bases between them. The CDR3 loop spans 13 amino acids.

This clonotype was counted ten times or more. This rearrangement joins TRBV3-2 to TRBJ2-7; the table assigns TRBD1, which was not confirmed against the DNA. TRBV3-2 is a pseudogene. The CDR3 is made up of 14 amino acids. The CDR3 region is CASSQRDRGPEQYF. CDR3 coding DNA: TGTGCCAGCAGCCAACGGGACAGGGGTCCCGAGCAGTACTTC.

This clonotype was seen a few times. The chain joins TRBV20-1 to TRBJ2-7, with TRBD2 matching over 12 bases. The junction had 17 bases not matched to a gene; V was cut back by 6 bases and J by 5 bases. The CDR3 is made up of 17 amino acids. Germline loops: CDR1 DFQATT, CDR2 SNEGSKA (reference sequence). The CDR3, as DNA: TGCAGTGCACCAGGAGGGCTAGCGGGAGGGCCGAGCGACGAGCAGTACTTC. Encoded protein: CSAPGGLAGGPSDEQYF.

This clonotype showed up many times. This CDR3 reads CASSRSGVPSNTGELFF. CDR3 in DNA: TGTGCCAGCAGCAGGAGCGGGGTCCCCTCGAACACCGGGGAGCTGTTTTTT. V and J are TRBV6-5 and TRBJ2-2, with 7 bases lining up with TRBD2. Germline V lookup: CDR1 MNHEY, CDR2 SVGAGI. CDR3 size: 17 residues. With V trimmed by 6 bases and J by 0 bases, 10 bases remained unmatched.

The rearrangement uses TRBV12-3 or TRBV12-4 and TRBJ2-3; perhaps TRBD2 as D (6 bases). The V end lost 1 base, the J end lost 6 bases, and 11 bases lay between the germline ends. The CDR3 has 14 residues. The CDR3 loop is CASSLGGTWDTQYF. The CDR3 bases are TGTGCCAGCAGTTTAGGCGGGACCTGGGATACGCAGTATTTT.

This clonotype came up many times. This chain links TRBV11-3 with TRBJ2-5; D gene ambiguous. This CDR3 region has 12 residues. Per germline, CDR1 SGHNT and CDR2 YENEEA. The V gene lost 4 bases and the J gene lost 7 bases, with 10 bases spanning the gap. CDR3 region: CASSWTDGTQYF. As DNA, the CDR3 is TGTGCCAGCAGCTGGACGGACGGGACCCAGTACTTC.

The rearrangement links TRBV12-3 or TRBV12-4 to TRBJ1-4; 9 bases are shared with TRBD1. CDR3 length: 15 amino acids. J gave up 10 bases and V 3 bases, and 9 bases lay outside the gene matches. The DNA for the CDR3 is TGTGCCAGCAGTTTCCAGGGACAGGGATTAAGAAAACTGTTTTTT. Translation gives CASSFQGQGLRKLFF.

This clonotype was counted at least ten times. J is TRBJ2-7 and V is TRBV12-3 or TRBV12-4; 7 nucleotides agree with TRBD1. The CDR3 runs 14 residues. The V segment lost 3 bases and the J segment 0 bases; nucleotides outside the gene matches: 2. CDR3 DNA sequence: TGTGCCAGCAGTTTCGCAGGGGGCTCCTACGAGCAGTACTTC. It codes for CASSFAGGSYEQYF.

There are many counts of this clonotype. One end of the junction does not line up with germline, which may come from a read error. The chain combines TRBV7-7 with TRBJ2-5; D is ambiguous. This CDR3 has 13 residues. The germline V gene has CDR1 SSHAT and CDR2 FNYEAQ (reference sequence). CDR3 sequence reads: CASSLVIRETQYF. The CDR3 bases are TGTGCTAGCAGCTTAGTGATACGAGAGACCCAGTACTTC.

The table lists this clonotype with a few counts. The chain links TRBV18 to TRBJ1-2; D remains unclear. Trimming removed 6 bases from V and 4 bases from J, with 12 bases in between. There are 13 residues in the CDR3. The germline CDR1 and CDR2 sequences are KGHSH and LQKENI. The CDR3, as DNA: TGTGCCAGCTCCCGGGCCGGGGTCTATGGCTACACCTTC. Protein: CASSRAGVYGYTF.

The rearrangement uses TRBV7-9 and TRBJ2-3; TRBD2 agrees at 11 bases. V shed 0 bases, J shed 4 bases, and the junction held 3 bases outside the gene matches. The CDR3 has 16 amino acids. Germline assignment: CDR1 SEHNR and CDR2 FQNEAQ (reference sequence). The CDR3 bases are TGTGCCAGCAGCTTAGCACTAGCGGGGGTCCCAGATACGCAGTATTTT. It translates to CASSLALAGVPDTQYF.

This clonotype was recorded many times. This chain connects TRBV6-2 or TRBV6-3 to TRBJ1-1, with unresolved D. The germline gives CDR1 MNHEY, CDR2 SVGEGT. V dropped 2 bases and J dropped 0 bases, with 4 bases sitting between them. The CDR3 consists of 13 residues. The CDR3 loop is CASSYMMNTEAFF. As DNA, the CDR3 is TGTGCCAGCAGTTACATGATGAACACTGAAGCTTTCTTT.

This clonotype was counted ten times or more. This chain uses TRBV30 with TRBJ2-1, with D unresolved. The CDR3 loop spans 12 amino acids. Germline V CDR1 and CDR2: GTSNPN, SVGIG (reference sequence). Trimming took 0 bases from V and 10 from J, leaving 10 bases between them. The CDR3 bases are TGTGCCTGGAGTGTTTTAGGTTGGGAGCAGTTCTTC. Translated: CAWSVLGWEQFF.

This clonotype was seen a few times. The V gene is TRBV4-3, the J gene TRBJ2-6; possibly TRBD2 for D (6 bases). This CDR3 spans 19 amino acids. Germline lookup yields CDR1 LGHNA and CDR2 YSLEER. Trimming left V 0 bases short and J 0 bases short, with 15 bases between. The CDR3 loop is CASSQDFGGIFSGANVLTF. CDR3 nucleotides: TGCGCCAGCAGCCAAGATTTTGGGGGGATCTTCTCTGGGGCCAACGTCCTGACTTTC.

The sample holds many counts of this clonotype. The J gene is TRBJ1-6, the V gene TRBV7-8, with 8 bases that match TRBD1. The CDR3 is 14 amino acids. Germline trimming cut 5 bases from V and 8 bases from J; bases unmatched to any gene: 5. In germline, CDR1 is SGHVS, CDR2 FQNEAQ. CDR3 protein: CASSQDRADSPLHF. CDR3 bases: TGTGCCAGCAGCCAGGACAGGGCTGATTCACCCCTCCACTTT.

This clonotype was found many times. The DNA for the CDR3 is TGTGCCATCAGTGACACAGGAGGACCCTCTGAGGCGGGAACCTTC. Translating gives CAISDTGGPSEAGTF. The gene calls are TRBV10-3 and TRBJ1-2; possible D gene TRBD1, 5 bases. V was pared by 3 bases and J by 14 bases, with 25 bases between. The CDR3 has 15 amino acids. Germline V CDR1 and CDR2: ENHRY, SYGVKD.

This clonotype was seen ten or more times. The chain carries TRBV3-1 and TRBJ1-2; the D is unclear. This CDR3 region has 13 residues. V was shortened by 5 bases and J by 4 bases, with 11 bases between the two germline ends. CDR1 and CDR2 (germline): LGHDT, YNNKEL (reference sequence). The CDR3 region is CASSGPSAYGYTF. The DNA for the CDR3 is TGTGCCAGCAGCGGGCCTTCAGCCTATGGCTACACCTTC.